The 31 T cell receptor delta chains below were found in one sample sequenced in a study of γδ T cells in repeated Plasmodium falciparum infection. Gammadelta T cells were flow-sorted from PBMC into Vgamma9/Vdelta2+ and Vdelta2-negative populations for bulk analysis. TCRdb ran CATT on the multiplex PCR reads. In the table there are roughly 90,000 delta-chain clones, roughly 0.9% of which are singletons. Sequenced: gamma-delta T cells from blood. Receptor source: a pool of human donors (malaria-infected and uninfected, not separated).

This clone was seen ten or more times. TCRdb's listed protein matches a much larger clone and diverges from this DNA's translation at residue 6, likely through a read error; the protein shown comes from the DNA. This chain connects TRDV2 to TRDJ1, with 9 bases fitting TRDD3. Germline loops: CDR1 GEAIGNYY, CDR2 EKD. CDR3 length: 22 residues. The ends lost 3 bases at V and 0 bases at J; junction bases unmatched: 25. The chain's CDR3 is CACDEVTTLTGGPLSYTDKLIF. In nucleotides, the CDR3 is TGTGCCTGTGACGAAGTTACAACACTGACTGGGGGACCCTTATCGTACACCGATAAACTCATCTTT.

This clone appeared a few times. A far larger clone lies a single base away; this is likely a read error. Within the sample, other DNA sequences also encode this same CDR3. Here the CDR3 DNA reads TGTGCCTGTGACATTCTTGGGATGGGCACAGATAAACTCATCTTT. Its protein product is CACDILGMGTDKLIF. The V gene is TRDV2, the J gene TRDJ1; the D gene is possibly TRDD3 (5 bases). TCRdb gives no J gene; it was assigned here by matching the DNA to germline. The CDR3 is 15 residues long. CDR1 is GEAIGNYY, CDR2 EKD, per germline. The V end was cut by 2 bases, the J end by 5 bases, with 17 bases between.

This clone was counted between two and nine times. TCRdb shows a much larger clone's protein in place of this DNA's translation, and the two differ at residue 3, likely through a read error; the protein shown is translated from the DNA. The chain uses TRDV2 and TRDJ1; 11 nucleotides align to TRDD3. No J segment appears in TCRdb, so it was assigned here by matching the sequence to germline. The V gene end was trimmed by 9 bases and the J gene end by 0 bases; junction bases not matched to a gene: 23. The CDR3 extends over 20 amino acids. Per germline, CDR1 GEAIGNYY and CDR2 EKD. The CDR3 DNA sequence: TGTGCCCGTGTTGCCGGGGTACTGGGGGATAAAGGGAGATACACCGATAAACTCATCTTT. It yields the protein CARVAGVLGDKGRYTDKLIF.

This clone is medium-sized in the sample. The chain couples TRDV1 to TRDJ1; 12 bases are a match to TRDD3. The CDR3 totals 23 residues. Germline CDR1 TSWWSYY, CDR2 QGS. The V and J ends lost 3 bases and 0 bases, in that order; junction bases with no gene match: 23. The DNA for the CDR3 is TGTGCTCTTGGGGAGCCGGCTAAGAGCAGAATGAACTGGGGGATACCGTACACCGATAAACTCATCTTT. Protein product: CALGEPAKSRMNWGIPYTDKLIF.

This clone was observed a few times. The protein given by TCRdb reflects a much larger clone and differs at residue 6 from this DNA's translation, likely from a read error; the protein shown is the DNA's translation. The V and J genes are TRDV1 and TRDJ1; 10 positions match TRDD3. Here the J gene was assigned by germline matching of the DNA, as TCRdb has none. The CDR3 length is 18 residues. Per the germline V gene, CDR1 is TSWWSYY and CDR2 is QGS. V lost 9 bases to trimming and J lost 0 bases; unmatched junction nucleotides: 16. DNA of the CDR3: TGTGCTCTCCTACCGCCCTACGGGGGATACGGGTACACCGATAAACTCATCTTT. It specifies CALLPPYGGYGYTDKLIF.

This clone was detected a few times. The protein recorded in TCRdb matches a much larger clone and deviates from this DNA's translation at residue 6, suggesting a read error; the protein here is obtained by translating the DNA. The chain combines TRDV1 with TRDJ1; a weak D match, TRDD3 (6 bases). The germline V gene encodes CDR1 TSWWSYY and CDR2 QGS. This CDR3 region has 18 residues. Trimming pared 5 bases from V and 0 bases from J, leaving 22 bases between. DNA of the CDR3: TGTGCTCTTGGGATACGCCTAGGCCTGGGGACCCACACCGATAAACTCATCTTT. It is translated as CALGIRLGLGTHTDKLIF.

This clone was counted between two and nine times. The translation of this DNA and the TCRdb protein of a much larger clone differ at residue 8, probably owing to a read error; the protein shown here is translated from the DNA. The genes are TRDV1 and TRDJ1, with D perhaps matching TRDD2 (5 bases). The J gene was missing in TCRdb and was found by matching the end of the DNA to germline. There are 18 residues in the CDR3. The ends were cut back, 3 bases at V and 0 bases at J, with 20 bases in the middle. From germline, CDR1 is TSWWSYY and CDR2 QGS. The CDR3 is CALGDSSCPTVYTDKLIF. The CDR3 nucleotides are TGTGCTCTTGGGGATAGTTCCTGCCCTACCGTGTACACCGATAAACTCATCTTT.

This clone was picked up many times. Translating this DNA gives a protein that differs at residue 6 from the TCRdb one, which belongs to a much larger clone; a read error is likely, and the protein shown is this translation. This chain connects TRAV38-2/DV8 to TRDJ1, with 13 bases that match TRDD3. The CDR3 spans 22 residues. V lost 2 bases, J lost 3 bases, and 22 bases stayed unmatched. Germline loops: CDR1 TSESDYY, CDR2 QEAYKQQN. Written as DNA, the CDR3 is TGTGCTTATAGGAGATCCTTTGCCTTCCCCCCGAGTACTGGGGGATACGCCGATAAACTCATCTTT. Amino acid sequence: CAYRRSFAFPPSTGGYADKLIF.

This clone has ten or more counts. This DNA translates differently at residue 11 from the TCRdb protein, which is that of a much larger clone; a read error is likely, and the protein shown is the DNA's own translation. The chain links TRDV2 to TRDJ1, with 8 nucleotides matching TRDD3. In the absence of a J gene in TCRdb, the DNA was matched to germline to assign it here. CDR1 and CDR2 from the germline V gene are GEAIGNYY and EKD. The CDR3 runs 18 residues. Losses at the gene ends were 1 base for V and 0 bases for J; bases not matched to a gene: 12. The CDR3 reads CACDTLEGLGGDTDKLIF. Here the CDR3 DNA reads TGTGCCTGTGACACTTTGGAAGGACTGGGGGGCGACACCGATAAACTCATCTTT.

This clone was observed a few times. TCRdb's entry gives the protein of a much larger clone, which mismatches this DNA's translation at residue 17, likely from a read error; the protein reported here is translated from the DNA. The chain recombines TRDV2 with TRDJ1; 10 nucleotides line up with TRDD3. TCRdb leaves out the J gene; it was filled in here by matching the DNA to germline. Germline-derived CDR1 and CDR2 are GEAIGNYY and EKD. The CDR3 spans 20 residues. This CDR3 is CACDTDQNWGIEGYTDELIF. The CDR3 bases are TGTGCCTGTGACACTGATCAAAACTGGGGGATCGAAGGGTACACCGATGAACTCATCTTT.

To note about this clone: TCRdb's protein, taken from a much larger clone, differs from this DNA's translation at residue 8, likely owing to a read error; the protein displayed comes from the DNA. This rearrangement joins TRDV3 to TRDJ1, with 13 nucleotides matching TRDD3. The CDR3 is made up of 18 amino acids. V dropped 2 bases and J dropped 5; count of bases not matched to a gene: 17. Germline CDR1 is TVYSNPD and CDR2 is GDNSRS (reference sequence). The CDR3 reads CAFPSPCILGDTQDKLIF. The DNA for the CDR3 is TGTGCCTTTCCTTCCCCTTGCATACTGGGGGATACGCAGGATAAACTCATCTTT.

This clone turned up a few times. This DNA translates differently at residue 11 from the TCRdb protein, which is that of a much larger clone; a read error is likely, and the protein shown is the DNA's own translation. The gene calls are TRDV2 and TRDJ1, with 8 bases lining up with TRDD3. No J gene is reported in TCRdb; it was inferred here by comparing the DNA with germline. The CDR3 has 17 residues. In germline, CDR1 is GEAIGNYY, CDR2 EKD. Unmatched junction bases numbered 11, after V lost 3 bases and J lost 0 bases. CDR3: CACDLRAGGPHTDKLIF. CDR3 coding DNA: TGTGCCTGTGACCTTAGAGCTGGGGGACCGCACACCGATAAACTCATCTTT.

This clone was seen more than once but under ten times. The TCRdb record carries a much larger clone's protein, which differs from this DNA's translation at residue 10; a read error is the likely cause, and the protein listed here is the DNA translation. The chain uses TRDV2 and TRDJ1; D gene ambiguous. As TCRdb names no J gene, one was assigned here on the basis of a DNA match to germline. The CDR3 contains 16 residues. Trimming took 0 bases from V and 1 from J, leaving 14 bases between them. The germline V gene encodes CDR1 GEAIGNYY and CDR2 EKD. DNA for the CDR3: TGTGCCTGTGACACCATGTCCAGAACATGCACCGATAAACTCATCTTT. Its protein product is CACDTMSRTCTDKLIF.

This clone was seen a few times. The TCRdb protein comes from a much larger clone and disagrees with this DNA's translation at residue 10, likely due to a read error; the protein given here is derived from the DNA. The chain uses TRDV2 and TRDJ2, with 10 bases matching TRDD3. TCRdb does not report a J gene; here it was assigned by matching the DNA to germline references. CDR1 GEAIGNYY and CDR2 EKD come from the germline V gene. V was clipped by 0 bases and J by 4 bases; unmatched bases: 4. The CDR3 runs 16 residues. The CDR3 region has the DNA TGTGCCTGTGACACCGTGGGGGATACTTGGACAGCACAACTCTTCTTT. It specifies CACDTVGDTWTAQLFF.

This clone was found many times. The sample holds other DNA sequences that translate to the same CDR3. The chain carries TRDV1 and TRDJ1, with 9 bases aligning to TRDD2. V trimming: 4 bases; J trimming: 0 bases; junction bases outside the gene matches: 18. Germline CDR1 reads TSWWSYY; CDR2 reads QGS. The CDR3 spans 20 residues. The CDR3 DNA reads TGTGCTCTTGGGGTGCCTTCCTACGAGTACTGGTCCCCGAACACCGATAAACTCATCTTT. As protein: CALGVPSYEYWSPNTDKLIF.

For this clone: A far larger clone is one nucleotide away, so this likely arose from a read error. At the DNA level, this CDR3 is encoded by other sequences in the same sample as well. This rearrangement joins TRDV1 to TRDJ1, with D possibly being TRDD3 (6 bases). TCRdb records no J gene; here it was assigned by comparing the DNA to germline. This CDR3 contains 19 residues. The germline V gene has CDR1 TSWWSYY and CDR2 QGS. CDR3 sequence reads: CALGELYASSQLGTDKLIF. Here the CDR3 DNA reads TGTGCCCTTGGGGAACTCTATGCATCCTCCCAACTGGGAACAGATAAACTCATCTTT.

Details on this clone: TCRdb's protein, taken from a much larger clone, differs from this DNA's translation at residue 18, likely owing to a read error; the protein displayed comes from the DNA. Here the V gene is TRDV1, but the J gene went uncalled; whether TRDD3, the table's D call, matches the DNA was not checked. The length of the CDR3 is 20 residues. Per the germline V gene, CDR1 is TSWWSYY and CDR2 is QGS. CDR3 coding DNA: TGTGCTCTTGGGGAACGGTTGGCTGCACTGGGGGACAAGTACACCGATAAACCCATCTTT. It yields the protein CALGERLAALGDKYTDKPIF.

This clone was counted between two and nine times. This likely reflects a read error, since a far larger clone is one base away. This sample includes further DNA sequences coding for the same CDR3. The V and J genes are TRDV2 and TRDJ1, with 8 bases that match TRDD3. The J gene, absent from TCRdb, was called here by matching the DNA to germline. The germline V gene has CDR1 GEAIGNYY and CDR2 EKD. The CDR3 has 20 residues. After removal of 3 bases from V and 4 bases from J, the junction contained 24 bases not matched to a gene. In nucleotides, the CDR3 is TGTGCCTGTGACCCCCTTCGACCCGTTACCGGGGGATATACCGACGATAAACTCATCTTT. Its protein product is CACDPLRPVTGGYTDDKLIF.

Details on this clone: The TCRdb protein comes from a much larger clone and disagrees with this DNA's translation at residue 5, likely due to a read error; the protein given here is derived from the DNA. The chain uses TRDV2 and TRDJ1, with TRDD3 identical over 7 bases. TCRdb gives no J gene; it was assigned here by matching the DNA to germline. After removal of 3 bases from V and 0 bases from J, the junction contained 18 bases not matched to a gene. Germline V gene lookup returns CDR1 GEAIGNYY and CDR2 EKD. This CDR3 region has 19 residues. This CDR3 is CACDPVGSVVGDHTDKLIF. In DNA, the CDR3 is TGTGCCTGTGACCCCGTGGGCAGTGTGGTGGGGGACCACACCGATAAACTCATCTTT.

This clone showed up many times. TCRdb attributes to this sequence the protein of a much larger clone, which differs from the DNA translation at residue 13; a read error is likely, and the protein displayed is translated from the DNA. The chain has TRDV2 and TRDJ1; D perhaps matches TRDD3 (6 bases). Germline V gene sequence: CDR1 GEAIGNYY, CDR2 EKD. The CDR3 runs to 15 residues. Here the CDR3 DNA reads TGTGCCTGTGTGTTAAACTGGGCCTACACCGATAAACCCATCTTT. Amino acid sequence: CACVLNWAYTDKPIF.

As concerns this clone: A read error likely explains why the TCRdb protein, taken from a much larger clone, differs from this DNA's translation at residue 14; the protein shown is translated from the DNA. CDR3: CACDTLHARSEYTGKLIF. Written as DNA, the CDR3 is TGTGCCTGTGACACTTTGCACGCGCGGAGTGAGTACACCGGTAAACTCATCTTT. The genes are TRDV2 and TRDJ1, with no clear D. Here the J gene came from matching the DNA to germline, since TCRdb omits it. CDR1 and CDR2 (germline): GEAIGNYY, EKD. The CDR3 extends over 18 amino acids.

Note on this clone: TCRdb's entry gives the protein of a much larger clone, which mismatches this DNA's translation at residue 4, likely from a read error; the protein reported here is translated from the DNA. V and J are TRDV2 and TRDJ1; D unresolved. With 4 bases removed from V and 0 bases from J, the gap between germline ends came to 14 bases. This CDR3 is 15 amino acids long. Germline assignment: CDR1 GEAIGNYY and CDR2 EKD. The CDR3 DNA reads as TGTGCCTGTGAAACCGTAGTACCAGACACCGATAAACTCATCTTT. Protein: CACETVVPDTDKLIF.

As to this clone: A far larger clone is just one base off, so this is likely a read error. Additional DNA sequences in this sample encode the identical CDR3. The chain combines TRDV1 with TRDJ1; the match to TRDD3 covers 12 bases. TCRdb does not report a J gene; here it was assigned by matching the DNA to germline references. The ends lost 5 bases at V and 0 bases at J; junction bases unmatched: 28. Germline values: CDR1 TSWWSYY, CDR2 QGS. The CDR3 covers 24 residues. For the CDR3, the DNA is TGTGCTCTTGGGCCGCCCCCTCCTTCCTCCACCTCCTACTGGGGGATACACTACACCGATAAACTCATCTTT. It specifies CALGPPPPSSTSYWGIHYTDKLIF.

This clone was counted between two and nine times. The TCRdb protein comes from a much larger clone and disagrees with this DNA's translation at residue 12, likely due to a read error; the protein given here is derived from the DNA. The rearrangement links TRDV2 to TRDJ1; a weak D match, TRDD3 (6 bases). Here the J gene came from matching the DNA to germline, since TCRdb omits it. The CDR3 is made up of 15 amino acids. Germline assignment: CDR1 GEAIGNYY and CDR2 EKD. CDR3 bases: TGTGCCTGTGTCGCAGTACTGGGCTACACCGATGAACTCATCTTT. It translates to CACVAVLGYTDELIF.

As regards this clone: This DNA's translation differs at residue 5 from TCRdb's protein, which comes from a much larger clone; a read error is likely, and the protein shown is translated from the DNA. The chain carries TRDV1 and TRDJ1; weak D call: TRDD3 (5 bases). The J gene, left out of TCRdb, was set here by checking the DNA against germline. Deletions cut 4 bases from V and 0 bases from J, with 15 bases between. Per the germline V gene, CDR1 is TSWWSYY and CDR2 is QGS. This CDR3 has 16 amino acids. The CDR3 coding sequence is TGTGCTCTTGGGGGGGAGATACCCTCGTACACCGATAAACTCATCTTT. It yields the protein CALGGEIPSYTDKLIF.

This clone came up a few times. TCRdb attributes to this sequence the protein of a much larger clone, which differs from the DNA translation at residue 4; a read error is likely, and the protein displayed is translated from the DNA. The rearrangement joins TRDV2 to TRDJ1, with D uncertain. Here the J gene was assigned by germline matching of the DNA, as TCRdb has none. The germline V gene encodes CDR1 GEAIGNYY and CDR2 EKD. The CDR3 length is 13 residues. V was clipped by 5 bases and J by 9 bases, with 18 bases between them. The CDR3: CACVVRRVPELIF. The CDR3 DNA sequence: TGTGCCTGTGTCGTCCGACGGGTCCCCGAACTCATCTTT.

In regard to this clone: The protein given by TCRdb reflects a much larger clone and differs at residue 4 from this DNA's translation, likely from a read error; the protein shown is the DNA's translation. The V gene is TRDV1, the J gene TRDJ1, with D possibly being TRDD3 (5 bases). The J gene comes from matching the DNA to germline here; TCRdb lacks it. CDR3 length equals 15 residues. Germline values: CDR1 TSWWSYY, CDR2 QGS. This CDR3 is CALEEVEGYTDKLIF. The CDR3 DNA reads TGTGCTCTTGAGGAAGTAGAGGGATACACCGATAAACTCATCTTT.

This clone was counted at least ten times. This is likely an artifact of a read error, given a far larger clone one base away. Other DNA sequences in this sample translate to the same CDR3. This chain links TRDV1 with TRDJ1, with 13 bases identical to TRDD3. The J gene was not available in TCRdb and was assigned here by matching the DNA to germline segments. Germline V gives CDR1 TSWWSYY, CDR2 QGS. Trimming took 4 bases from V and 3 from J; bases not matched to a gene: 20. This CDR3 is 21 amino acids long. For the CDR3, the DNA is TGTGCTCTTGGGGCCCCTTCCTACGTGTCCCTACTGGGGGATACGGCCGATAAACTCATCTTT. It is translated as CALGAPSYVSLLGDTADKLIF.

The sample holds many counts of this clone. Other DNA sequences in the same sample also yield this CDR3. This rearrangement joins TRDV1 to TRDJ1; D may be TRDD3 (10 bases). The germline V gene has CDR1 TSWWSYY and CDR2 QGS. Trimming left V 1 base short and J 0 bases short, with 27 bases between. The CDR3 is 21 residues long. The CDR3 protein is CALGERRLPTLTGGYTDKLIF. The CDR3 DNA reads as TGTGCTCTTGGGGAACGTCGCCTTCCTACCCTTACTGGGGGATACACCGATAAACTCATCTTT.

About this clone itself: The TCRdb protein comes from a much larger clone and disagrees with this DNA's translation at residue 11, likely due to a read error; the protein given here is derived from the DNA. The J gene is TRDJ1, the V gene TRDV2, with 9 bases fitting TRDD3. TCRdb does not report a J gene; here it was assigned by matching the DNA to germline references. In germline, CDR1 is GEAIGNYY, CDR2 EKD. CDR3 length: 18 residues. V was clipped by 7 bases and J by 2 bases; unmatched bases: 19. The CDR3 spells CACYHGTGGPAGTDKLIF. CDR3 nucleotides: TGTGCCTGCTACCACGGGACTGGGGGACCTGCAGGGACCGATAAACTCATCTTT.

Comment on this clone: The mismatch at residue 5 between this DNA's translation and the TCRdb protein of a much larger clone likely reflects a read error; the protein shown is translated from the DNA. This chain connects TRDV1 to TRDJ1; the D gene is possibly TRDD3 (6 bases). Per germline, CDR1 TSWWSYY and CDR2 QGS. The CDR3 has 21 residues. The V gene lost 4 bases and the J gene lost 10 bases, with 40 bases spanning the gap. The CDR3 loop reads CALGGRERLHSNGGELPGLIF. CDR3 nucleotides: TGTGCTCTTGGGGGACGAGAGCGCCTACATTCGAACGGGGGGGAACTGCCCGGACTCATCTTT.